The clone carrying this T cell receptor beta chain has a handful of counts. The CDR3 is 14 amino acids. Trimming cost V 6 bases and J 1 base; bases outside gene matches: 4. Germline loops: CDR1 SNHLY, CDR2 FYNNEI. This record belongs to a study of T cells after yellow fever vaccination. The wider study: Those fractions that held only low numbers of cells were prepared using the SMART-Seq v4 Ultra Low Input RNA kit. Findings and limits, study-wide: It was a weaker secondary response, yet one that peaked faster, at day 5 versus 15. Booster samples showed a return of most primary-vaccination clones (around 96% CD4, 80% to 90% CD8).

Template-switching 5'RACE yielded the TCR cDNA; a universal primer site and UMIs were added in the process. A single record per CDR3 protein comes from TCRdb applying MiXCR to the 5' RACE reads. The table lists roughly 45,000 distinct CDR3 sequences, 5% to 7% of them singletons, with roughly 10% in the top ten. Sequencing was performed on PBMCs, either bulk or a sorted T-cell subset (CD4+, CD8+, memory, or dextramer-sorted; not recorded which), taken 45 days after the yellow fever booster vaccination. This TCR came from a young man who received the YFV17D yellow fever vaccine. The gene calls are TRBV2 and TRBJ2-7; TRBD1 agrees at 9 bases. This chain's CDR3 is CASRTGTGSYEQYF. Written as DNA, the CDR3 is TGTGCCAGCAGGACCGGGACAGGGTCCTACGAGCAGTACTTC.